A single sample gave rise to the 31 T cell receptor beta chains below, sequenced in a study of HIV-infected patients and healthy controls. Alpha and beta constant-region primers primed reverse transcription of about 0.5 ug RNA. Each of the alpha and beta chains got its own library through chain-specific third strand synthesis with indices. TCRdb reprocessed the 5' RACE reads with MiXCR, giving one entry per CDR3 protein. The sample has nearly 25,000 distinct CDR3 sequences, approximately 9% seen once; the top ten hold 3% to 4.5%. Whole blood was used without fractionation, so all unsorted peripheral T cells were included. Sequencing was done on a sample of blood. The origin of the receptors is an adult in good health.

In its sample, this clonotype was seen a few times. The chain has TRBV7-2 and TRBJ2-5; D is perhaps TRBD2 (6 bases). V was cut by 6 bases and J by 2 bases, with 16 bases left in between. The length of the CDR3 is 15 residues. Germline assignment: CDR1 SGHTA and CDR2 FQGNSA. The CDR3 coding sequence is TGTGCCAGCAGTTTCGCCGGGACTGCACAAGAGACCCAGTACTTC. Protein: CASSFAGTAQETQYF.

This clonotype was observed at least ten times. V and J are TRBV12-3 or TRBV12-4 and TRBJ1-1; 7 bases are a match to TRBD1. The CDR3 runs to 14 residues. The ends lost 6 bases at V and 1 base at J; junction bases unmatched: 5. Here the CDR3 reads CASRVGQTNTEAFF. CDR3 sequence (DNA): TGTGCCAGCAGAGTGGGACAGACGAACACTGAAGCTTTCTTT.

This clonotype was observed at least ten times. This chain joins TRBV30 and TRBJ1-5; the D gene is possibly TRBD1 (5 bases). Trimming cost V 0 bases and J 9 bases, with 15 bases left between them. From germline, CDR1 is GTSNPN and CDR2 SVGIG (reference sequence). The CDR3 length is 14 residues. The CDR3 DNA follows: TGTGCCTGGAGTGTACACGGGGCCCCCCGGCCCCAGCATTTT. It translates to CAWSVHGAPRPQHF.

This clonotype was counted at least ten times. The chain is built from TRBV20-1 and TRBJ1-1, with D unresolved. Trimming left V 2 bases short and J 4 bases short, with 14 bases between. The CDR3 is made up of 14 amino acids. CDR1 and CDR2 from the germline V gene are DFQATT and SNEGSKA (reference sequence). CDR3 sequence (DNA): TGCAGTGCTAGAATGCAGGTAACGGGCACTGAAGCTTTCTTT. This encodes CSARMQVTGTEAFF.

This clonotype was counted a few times. The rearrangement joins TRBV25-1 to TRBJ1-4, with no clear D. Deletions cut 4 bases from V and 7 bases from J, with 16 bases between. This CDR3 is built from 15 residues. Per germline, CDR1 MGHDK and CDR2 SYGVNS. The CDR3 is CASSGLRPQVEKLFF. DNA of the CDR3: TGTGCCAGCAGTGGTCTTCGCCCCCAGGTTGAAAAACTGTTTTTT.

This clonotype was observed many times. J is TRBJ1-1 and V is TRBV29-1, with D unresolved. The CDR3 is made up of 13 amino acids. Deletions cut 2 bases from V and 0 bases from J, with 7 bases between. Germline V lookup: CDR1 SQVTM, CDR2 ANQGSEA. The CDR3 reads CSVELGMNTEAFF. The CDR3, as DNA: TGCAGCGTTGAATTGGGGATGAACACTGAAGCTTTCTTT.

At least ten counts were recorded for this clonotype. This chain uses TRBV29-1 with TRBJ1-2; 7 bases match TRBD1. The CDR3 loop spans 14 amino acids. Unmatched junction bases numbered 9, after V lost 0 bases and J lost 8 bases. Germline-derived CDR1 and CDR2 are SQVTM and ANQGSEA. Here the CDR3 reads CSVEDLDRAQGYTF. The DNA of the CDR3 is TGCAGCGTTGAAGATCTAGACAGGGCTCAGGGCTACACCTTC.

This clonotype rates as medium-sized. The chain couples TRBV20-1 to TRBJ1-2, with D perhaps TRBD1 (6 bases). This CDR3 comprises 13 residues. The ends were cut back, 3 bases at V and 2 bases at J, with 10 bases in the middle. Germline V gives CDR1 DFQATT, CDR2 SNEGSKA (reference sequence). The CDR3 region is CSARGQPNYGYTF. CDR3 sequence (DNA): TGCAGTGCTAGGGGACAACCCAACTATGGCTACACCTTC.

This clonotype was detected many times. The chain combines TRBV20-1 with TRBJ1-3, with D perhaps matching TRBD1 (5 bases). This CDR3 contains 14 residues. CDR1 is DFQATT and CDR2 is SNEGSKA in the germline V gene (reference sequence). This chain's CDR3 is CRGQGRRLGNTIYF. The CDR3 coding sequence is TGCAGGGGGCAGGGACGCCGGTTGGGAAACACCATATATTTT.

This clonotype was observed a handful of times. The V gene is TRBV7-9, the J gene TRBJ2-5; a possible D gene is TRBD2 (6 bases). CDR1 SEHNR and CDR2 FQNEAQ come from the germline V gene (reference sequence). This CDR3 region has 15 residues. V gave up 5 bases and J gave up 1 base, with 14 bases separating them. CDR3 DNA sequence: TGTGCCAGCAGCCACAGCGGGCGGTCCCAAGAGACCCAGTACTTC. It yields the protein CASSHSGRSQETQYF. Using reference TRBV7-9 and TRBJ2-5 for the parts outside the CDR3, the full variable domain is DTGVSQNPRHKITKRGQNVTFRCDPISEHNRLYWYRQTLGQGPEFLTYFQNEAQLEKSRLLSDRFSAERPKGSFSTLEIQRTEQGDSAMYLCASSHSGRSQETQYFGPGTRLLVL.

This clonotype was seen repeatedly, ten times or more. CDR3 sequence (DNA): TGTGCCAGCAGCTCCAACTCACAGGGTAGACCCTGGGAGCAGTACTTC. Translated, it gives CASSSNSQGRPWEQYF. This chain links TRBV7-9 with TRBJ2-7; TRBD1 might be the D (6 bases). Trimming pared 4 bases from V and 7 bases from J, leaving 23 bases between. Per germline, CDR1 SEHNR and CDR2 FQNEAQ (reference sequence). CDR3 length: 16 amino acids.

There are many counts of this clonotype. CDR3 DNA sequence: TGTGCCAGCAGCCGCCTGCACCCGGGGACTCCGAATCAGCCCCAGCATTTT. Protein product: CASSRLHPGTPNQPQHF. The chain uses TRBV6-5 and TRBJ1-5; tentatively, D is TRBD1 (5 bases). The CDR3 sequence is 17 residues long. Trimming pared 6 bases from V and 4 bases from J, leaving 22 bases between. Germline CDR1 and CDR2: MNHEY and SVGAGI.

This clonotype was detected ten times or more. V and J are TRBV6-6 and TRBJ1-4; tentatively, D is TRBD1 (6 bases). V lost 2 bases and J lost 8, with 15 bases in between. This CDR3 comprises 15 residues. Germline V gene sequence: CDR1 MNHNY, CDR2 SVGAGI (reference sequence). The CDR3 loop is CASSYEGRGGEKLFF. The CDR3 DNA follows: TGTGCCAGCAGTTACGAAGGCAGGGGAGGAGAAAAACTGTTTTTT.

This clonotype came up many times. The chain links TRBV19 to TRBJ1-4; D gene uncertain. The CDR3 contains 14 residues. V gave up 4 bases and J gave up 7 bases, with 13 bases separating them. Germline CDR1 LNHDA, CDR2 SQIVND (reference sequence). For the CDR3, the DNA is TGTGCCAGTAGTACCACGGGGATTAGTGAAAAACTGTTTTTT. Translated, it gives CASSTTGISEKLFF.

CDR3 sequence reads: CASSPNMGLDGYTF. The CDR3 bases are TGTGCCAGCAGCCCAAATATGGGACTTGATGGCTACACCTTC. The genes are TRBV9 and TRBJ1-2, with D tentatively TRBD1 (5 bases). Per the germline V gene, CDR1 is SGDLS and CDR2 is YYNGEE. This CDR3 has 14 amino acids. Trimming stripped 4 bases from V and 6 bases from J, with 16 bases between. Based on the CDR3 plus reference TRBV9 and TRBJ1-2, the full variable domain is DSGVTQTPKHLITATGQRVTLRCSPRSGDLSVYWYQQSLDQGLQFLIQYYNGEERAKGNILERFSAQQFPDLHSELNLSSLELGDSALYFCASSPNMGLDGYTFGSGTRLTVV.

This clonotype occurred many times. The rearrangement joins TRBV9 to TRBJ2-2, with 8 positions matching TRBD1. V gave up 2 bases and J gave up 3 bases; unmatched junction bases: 6. Per the germline V gene, CDR1 is SGDLS and CDR2 is YYNGEE. This CDR3 has 16 amino acids. This CDR3 is CASSVAGTGYTGELFF. Here the CDR3 DNA reads TGTGCCAGCAGCGTCGCTGGGACAGGTTACACCGGGGAGCTGTTTTTT.

This clonotype showed up many times. The CDR3 nucleotides read TGTGCCAGCAGCTCGGGGGCAACGGGGGAGACCCAGTACTTC. Its protein is CASSSGATGETQYF. V gene TRBV11-1 combines with J gene TRBJ2-5; tentatively, D is TRBD1 or TRBD2 (6 bases each). Germline assignment: CDR1 SGHAT and CDR2 FQDESV (reference sequence). With 4 bases removed from V and 5 bases from J, the gap between germline ends came to 14 bases. This CDR3 is built from 14 residues.

The chain has TRBV9 and TRBJ2-7; 7 bases line up with TRBD1. CDR1 is SGDLS and CDR2 is YYNGEE in the germline V gene. J was trimmed by 6 bases and V by 4 bases; bases with no gene match: 13. The CDR3 is 15 residues long. DNA of the CDR3: TGTGCCAGCAGCCCCGGGACAGCCGTTATGGGCGAGCAGTACTTC. This encodes CASSPGTAVMGEQYF.

This clonotype was seen ten or more times. V is TRBV20-1 and J is TRBJ2-3; 14 nucleotides align to TRBD2. Germline V gene sequence: CDR1 DFQATT, CDR2 SNEGSKA (reference sequence). Germline trimming cut 3 bases from V and 0 bases from J; bases unmatched to any gene: 5. The CDR3 loop spans 17 amino acids. CDR3 protein: CSASPGLAGASTDTQYF. The CDR3, as DNA: TGCAGTGCTAGCCCGGGACTAGCGGGGGCAAGCACAGATACGCAGTATTTT.

The chain joins TRBV19 to TRBJ1-5; no clear D. This CDR3 spans 14 amino acids. Germline CDR1 LNHDA, CDR2 SQIVND (reference sequence). V was clipped by 0 bases and J by 4 bases, with 7 bases between them. The CDR3 spells CASSIDAWNQPQHF. CDR3 in DNA: TGTGCCAGTAGTATAGACGCTTGGAATCAGCCCCAGCATTTT.

The gene calls are TRBV10-3 and TRBJ1-1; no clear D. The CDR3 covers 16 residues. V gave up 0 bases and J gave up 5 bases, with 16 bases separating them. Germline V gives CDR1 ENHRY, CDR2 SYGVKD. CDR3 region: CAISESWRLAGTEAFF. The DNA of the CDR3 is TGTGCCATCAGTGAGTCCTGGCGGCTCGCTGGAACTGAAGCTTTCTTT.

This clonotype was detected ten times or more. The chain employs TRBV20-1 and TRBJ1-5, with TRBD1 matching 9 bases. Unmatched junction bases numbered 6, after V lost 5 bases and J lost 7 bases. CDR1 DFQATT and CDR2 SNEGSKA come from the germline V gene (reference sequence). This CDR3 region has 13 residues. In DNA, the CDR3 is TGCAGTGCTGGTTACAGGGGGCCGCAGCCCCAGCATTTT. Protein product: CSAGYRGPQPQHF.

This clonotype was recorded at least ten times. J is TRBJ1-5 and V is TRBV7-9; D is unresolved. The CDR3 totals 12 residues. Trimming removed 0 bases at V and 4 bases at J, with 1 base between. Germline CDR1 reads SEHNR; CDR2 reads FQNEAQ (reference sequence). CDR3 region: CASSLANQPQHF. The CDR3 nucleotides are TGTGCCAGCAGCTTAGCTAATCAGCCCCAGCATTTT.

This clonotype was detected many times. The chain is built from TRBV6-5 and TRBJ1-5; 7 bases match TRBD1. This CDR3 has 14 amino acids. CDR1 MNHEY and CDR2 SVGAGI come from the germline V gene. After removal of 6 bases from V and 2 bases from J, the junction contained 4 bases not matched to a gene. For the CDR3, the DNA is TGTGCCAGCAGAGATACAGGGGGCAATCAGCCCCAGCATTTT. Encoded protein: CASRDTGGNQPQHF.

The chain carries TRBV7-2 and TRBJ1-2; tentative D call: TRBD1 (5 bases). Per the germline V gene, CDR1 is SGHTA and CDR2 is FQGNSA. This CDR3 is 13 amino acids long. Trimming cost V 3 bases and J 8 bases, with 13 bases left between them. CDR3 bases: TGTGCCAGCAGCTTCGAAAGGGGTGGAGGCTACACCTTC. Its protein is CASSFERGGGYTF.

In this sample, this clonotype turned up many times. This rearrangement joins TRBV6-2 or TRBV6-3 to TRBJ2-2; perhaps TRBD2 as D (7 bases). Germline CDR1 reads MNHEY; CDR2 reads SVGEGT. This CDR3 spans 16 amino acids. V was trimmed by 6 bases and J by 1 base, leaving 15 bases between them. The CDR3 DNA follows: TGTGCCAGCAGCTCCGTCGGGGGGCTGAACACCGGGGAGCTGTTTTTT. It codes for CASSSVGGLNTGELFF.

This clonotype was counted at least ten times. The chain couples TRBV28 to TRBJ2-5; D gene ambiguous. Germline loops: CDR1 MDHEN, CDR2 SYDVKM. The V end lost 8 bases, the J end lost 0 bases, and 7 bases lay between the germline ends. This CDR3 is built from 12 residues. In nucleotides, the CDR3 is TGTGCCAGCGCTACAGACCAAGAGACCCAGTACTTC. Residues: CASATDQETQYF.

The chain has TRBV7-9 and TRBJ1-3; D is undetermined. CDR3 size: 13 residues. Germline V CDR1 and CDR2: SEHNR, FQNEAQ (reference sequence). V was clipped by 3 bases and J by 0 bases, with 3 bases between them. The CDR3 protein is CASSLLSGNTIYF. The CDR3 DNA reads as TGTGCCAGCAGCTTGCTCTCTGGAAACACCATATATTTT.

This clonotype has a count of ten or more. V usage is TRBV12-3 or TRBV12-4 and J usage is TRBJ1-1; D unclear. V lost 7 bases and J 5 bases, leaving 17 bases between the germline ends. The CDR3 consists of 14 residues. CDR3 loop: CASISSGIWTEAFF. In DNA form, the CDR3 reads TGTGCCAGCATCTCGTCCGGGATCTGGACTGAAGCTTTCTTT.

The chain combines TRBV20-1 with TRBJ2-4, with TRBD2 matching over 16 bases. Germline CDR1 DFQATT, CDR2 SNEGSKA (reference sequence). J lost 1 base, V lost 6 bases, and 9 bases had no gene match. The length of the CDR3 is 18 residues. The CDR3 DNA reads TGCAGTGCATCGGGACTAGCGGGGGGGTCCCGTGCCAAAAACATTCAGTACTTC. Protein: CSASGLAGGSRAKNIQYF.

This clonotype is labeled medium-sized. The gene calls are TRBV5-4 and TRBJ2-7; D not resolved. This CDR3 is built from 13 residues. The germline CDR1 and CDR2 sequences are SGHNT and YYREEE (reference sequence). The V and J ends lost 3 bases and 2 bases respectively, with 9 bases between them. CDR3 amino acids: CASSSLPAYEQYF. In DNA, the CDR3 is TGTGCCAGCAGCTCCCTGCCCGCCTACGAGCAGTACTTC.